Following are 20 T cell receptor beta chains from one sample sequenced in a study of shared clonotypes between healthy human individuals. The data were produced by immunoSEQ multiplex PCR, yet TCRdb's version contains in-frame clones alone and is incomplete. The profile shows around 600,000 clones, 85% to 95% of them singletons. It was CD45RO-negative cells, positively selected for CCR7, that made up naive CD8 cells, with terminally differentiated effector memory CD45RA+ cells excluded. The sample taken for sequencing was naive CD8+ T cells sorted from blood. Every receptor here comes from a woman aged 25-40 years in good health.

The chain couples TRBV14 to TRBJ1-1; D uncertain. The CDR3 sequence is 16 residues long. CDR1 and CDR2 from the germline V gene are SGHDN and FVKESK. The V end lost 1 base, the J end lost 1 base, and 13 bases lay between the germline ends. The DNA of the CDR3 is TGTGCCAGCAGCCAAGTACAATGGGAAGCGAACACTGAAGCTTTCTTT. This translates into CASSQVQWEANTEAFF.

The V and J genes are TRBV6-4 and TRBJ2-7; 7 nucleotides line up with TRBD1. The CDR3 length is 12 residues. V was clipped by 9 bases and J by 2 bases; unmatched bases: 4. From germline, CDR1 is MRHNA and CDR2 SNTAGT. CDR3: CARQGGPYEQYF. The DNA for the CDR3 is TGTGCCAGGCAAGGGGGCCCCTACGAGCAGTACTTC.

V gene TRBV27 combines with J gene TRBJ1-5, with unresolved D. Trimming removed 8 bases at V and 5 bases at J, with 13 bases between. CDR3 length equals 13 residues. Germline V gene data show CDR1 as MNHEY and CDR2 as SMNVEV (reference sequence). The CDR3 protein is CASSPGTHQPQHF. CDR3 in DNA: TGTGCCAGCTCCCCAGGAACTCATCAGCCCCAGCATTTT.

CDR3 in amino acids: CASSTQTGGAFPNTEAFF. CDR3 coding DNA: TGTGCCAGCAGTACACAGACAGGGGGCGCCTTCCCGAACACTGAAGCTTTCTTT. The gene calls are TRBV27 and TRBJ1-1; 10 bases match TRBD1. This CDR3 comprises 18 residues. The V and J ends lost 5 bases and 1 base, in that order; junction bases with no gene match: 13. Per germline, CDR1 MNHEY and CDR2 SMNVEV (reference sequence).

V usage is TRBV5-8 and J usage is TRBJ2-1; 7 positions match TRBD1. After removal of 1 base from V and 4 bases from J, the junction contained 5 bases not matched to a gene. The CDR3 runs to 15 residues. Germline values: CDR1 SGHTS, CDR2 YDEGEE. Written as DNA, the CDR3 is TGTGCCAGCAGCTTGCGATCCAGGGGGTACAATGAGCAGTTCTTC. It codes for CASSLRSRGYNEQFF. Looking up the rest from reference TRBV5-8 and TRBJ2-1 gives the full variable domain: EAGVTQSPTHLIKTRGQQATLRCSPISGHTSVYWYQQALGLGLQFLLWYDEGEERNRGNFPPRFSGRQFPNYSSELNVNALELEDSALYLCASSLRSRGYNEQFFGPGTRLTVL.

This chain connects TRBV2 to TRBJ1-5; 7 nucleotides line up with TRBD1. Germline assignment: CDR1 SNHLY and CDR2 FYNNEI. Trimming cost V 4 bases and J 5 bases; bases outside gene matches: 14. The CDR3 runs 17 residues. CDR3 nucleotides: TGTGCCAGCAGTGGGGGGAGTTACAGGGGAATAGATCAGCCCCAGCATTTT. It yields the protein CASSGGSYRGIDQPQHF. Full variable domain (rest looked up from reference TRBV2 and TRBJ1-5): EPEVTQTPSHQVTQMGQEVILRCVPISNHLYFYWYRQILGQKVEFLVSFYNNEISEKSEIFDDQFSVERPDGSNFTLKIRSTKLEDSAMYFCASSGGSYRGIDQPQHFGDGTRLSIL.

V is TRBV6-5 and J is TRBJ1-2; D possibly corresponds to TRBD1 (5 bases). V was trimmed by 2 bases and J by 0 bases, leaving 13 bases between them. CDR3 size: 16 residues. Germline-derived CDR1 and CDR2 are MNHEY and SVGAGI. CDR3 coding DNA: TGTGCCAGCAGTTACGGGAGTGCAGGGACTAACTATGGCTACACCTTC. This encodes CASSYGSAGTNYGYTF.

The count of this clone is one. The rearrangement links TRBV28 to TRBJ1-1; D may be TRBD1 (5 bases). This CDR3 region has 15 residues. Germline V gene data show CDR1 as MDHEN and CDR2 as SYDVKM. Trimming pared 5 bases from V and 4 bases from J, leaving 17 bases between. The CDR3 DNA sequence: TGTGCCAGCAGTCCCAATAAGGCGGGGGGCACTGAAGCTTTCTTT. Residues: CASSPNKAGGTEAFF.

The chain recombines TRBV19 with TRBJ1-1; D gene uncertain. This CDR3 region has 15 residues. Germline CDR1 is LNHDA and CDR2 is SQIVND (reference sequence). V lost 0 bases, J lost 4 bases, and 12 bases lay in between. The DNA for the CDR3 is TGTGCCAGTAGTATAGACGGGGAGGGTCTCACTGAAGCTTTCTTT. It encodes CASSIDGEGLTEAFF. Looking up the rest from reference TRBV19 and TRBJ1-1 gives the full variable domain: DGGITQSPKYLFRKEGQNVTLSCEQNLNHDAMYWYRQDPGQGLRLIYYSQIVNDFQKGDIAEGYSVSREKKESFPLTVTSAQKNPTAFYLCASSIDGEGLTEAFFGQGTRLTVV.

The rearrangement uses TRBV27 and TRBJ2-7; 9 bases fit TRBD1. The CDR3 length is 14 residues. Trimming removed 2 bases from V and 3 bases from J; junction bases left unmatched: 2. The germline CDR1 and CDR2 sequences are MNHEY and SMNVEV (reference sequence). CDR3 sequence: CASSLKDRGYEQYF. The CDR3 nucleotides read TGTGCCAGCAGTTTAAAGGACAGGGGCTACGAGCAGTACTTC.

This chain links TRBV6-5 with TRBJ2-1; D uncertain. Germline CDR1 MNHEY, CDR2 SVGAGI. This CDR3 is built from 13 residues. Between the trimmed V and J ends, which lost 6 bases and 4 bases, there was a span of 10 bases. The CDR3 DNA reads TGTGCCAGCAGCCGTAGCAGATACAATGAGCAGTTCTTC. This gives the protein CASSRSRYNEQFF.

The chain combines TRBV4-1 with TRBJ2-7, with D perhaps TRBD1 or TRBD2 (5 bases each). The CDR3 is 15 residues long. V lost 0 bases, J lost 3 bases, and 12 bases lay in between. Germline CDR1 is MGHRA and CDR2 is YSYEKL. CDR3 nucleotide sequence: TGCGCCAGCAGCCAAGATCCAGGGACGGTCTACGAGCAGTACTTC. The encoded protein is CASSQDPGTVYEQYF.

In this sample, this clone turned up once. The chain has TRBV6-1 and TRBJ2-7; 7 bases match TRBD2. The CDR3 has 19 amino acids. Per germline, CDR1 MNHNS and CDR2 SASEGT. V gave up 1 base and J gave up 6 bases; unmatched junction bases: 21. This CDR3 reads CASSEGPKPPSGPPIEQYF. CDR3 DNA: TGTGCCAGCAGTGAAGGCCCCAAGCCGCCTAGCGGACCGCCTATCGAGCAGTACTTC.

This rearrangement joins TRBV19 to TRBJ1-2; 9 nucleotides match TRBD1. CDR1 is LNHDA and CDR2 is SQIVND in the germline V gene (reference sequence). J was trimmed by 3 bases and V by 1 base; bases with no gene match: 15. The CDR3 sequence is 19 residues long. The CDR3 here is CASSIAQGQGVGADYGYTF. The CDR3 DNA sequence: TGTGCCAGTAGTATAGCGCAGGGACAGGGTGTCGGCGCGGACTATGGCTACACCTTC.

The chain has TRBV5-1 and TRBJ1-2, with 7 bases matching TRBD1. Germline-derived CDR1 and CDR2 are SGHRS and YFSETQ. V lost 4 bases, J lost 2 bases, and 5 bases stayed unmatched. This CDR3 has 14 residues. Here the CDR3 reads CASSGPGQNYGYTF. In nucleotides, the CDR3 is TGCGCCAGCAGCGGCCCGGGACAGAACTATGGCTACACCTTC. Full variable domain (outside the CDR3, taken from reference TRBV5-1 and TRBJ1-2): KAGVTQTPRYLIKTRGQQVTLSCSPISGHRSVSWYQQTPGQGLQFLFEYFSETQRNKGNFPGRFSGRQFSNSRSEMNVSTLELGDSALYLCASSGPGQNYGYTFGSGTRLTVV.

In nucleotides, the CDR3 is TGTGCCAGCAGTCTAGATAACAGGCAGCCCCAGCATTTT. This sequence encodes CASSLDNRQPQHF. The chain couples TRBV27 to TRBJ1-5; the D gene is possibly TRBD1 (5 bases). Germline CDR1 is MNHEY and CDR2 is SMNVEV (reference sequence). This CDR3 region has 13 residues. V lost 5 bases, J lost 7 bases, and 12 bases lay in between.

CDR3 sequence: CASRVYNEQFF. The CDR3 coding sequence is TGTGCCAGCAGAGTCTACAATGAGCAGTTCTTC. The chain uses TRBV28 and TRBJ2-1; no firm D call. Germline V lookup: CDR1 MDHEN, CDR2 SYDVKM. Trimming removed 6 bases at V and 3 bases at J, with 3 bases between. The CDR3 covers 11 residues.

The genes are TRBV7-9 and TRBJ2-1; the match to TRBD1 covers 7 bases. V shed 4 bases, J shed 6 bases, and the junction held 3 bases outside the gene matches. The CDR3 spans 13 residues. Germline V gene data show CDR1 as SEHNR and CDR2 as FQNEAQ (reference sequence). CDR3 sequence: CASSSHRGNEQFF. In DNA form, the CDR3 reads TGTGCCAGCAGCTCCCACAGGGGCAATGAGCAGTTCTTC.

This chain joins TRBV5-1 and TRBJ1-2; 7 positions match TRBD1. This CDR3 is built from 14 residues. Germline V lookup: CDR1 SGHRS, CDR2 YFSETQ. Losses at the gene ends were 3 bases for V and 1 base for J; bases not matched to a gene: 3. The chain's CDR3 is CASSSRQGNYGYTF. CDR3 DNA: TGCGCCAGCAGCTCAAGACAGGGTAACTATGGCTACACCTTC. Full variable domain (outside the CDR3, taken from reference TRBV5-1 and TRBJ1-2): KAGVTQTPRYLIKTRGQQVTLSCSPISGHRSVSWYQQTPGQGLQFLFEYFSETQRNKGNFPGRFSGRQFSNSRSEMNVSTLELGDSALYLCASSSRQGNYGYTFGSGTRLTVV.

V usage is TRBV19 and J usage is TRBJ2-2; no clear D. In germline, CDR1 is LNHDA, CDR2 SQIVND (reference sequence). The CDR3 spans 16 residues. V gave up 2 bases and J gave up 5 bases, with 15 bases separating them. CDR3 residues: CASSIIPGSTTGELFF. The CDR3 DNA follows: TGTGCCAGTAGTATAATCCCGGGCAGTACAACCGGGGAGCTGTTTTTT.